The present entry profiles one TCR beta chain with its context. Its antigen is as yet unknown. The data originate from a study of beta chain features in type 1 diabetes. Study context: The patient and healthy donor groups were comparable for age, gender and cell yields.

Findings and caveats of the study: The study found moderately but significantly shorter TCRB CDR3s in all four CD4+ subsets of Type 1 diabetes patients.

With V trimmed by 4 bases and J by 3 bases, 10 bases remained unmatched. In germline, CDR1 is SGHRS, CDR2 YFSETQ. This CDR3 comprises 16 residues. Sequencing targeted expressed TCRB transcripts, as all isolated RNA had been reverse transcribed. Clones were read by immunoSEQ multiplex PCR, and TCRdb kept only the in-frame ones, dropping some. The sample has 680,000 or so clones; roughly a sixth are singletons. The specimen sequenced was naive CD4+ T cells from blood. This receptor was obtained from a young man in good health. The J gene is TRBJ1-1, the V gene TRBV5-1; 9 positions match TRBD1. The DNA for the CDR3 is TGCGCCAGCAGCACCGGGACAGGGTTGTTGTACACTGAAGCTTTCTTT. Encoded protein: CASSTGTGLLYTEAFF.